This T cell receptor (beta chain) was captured by sequencing in a study of control samples from healthy donors and cancer patients. The V gene's germline CDR1 is KGHDR and CDR2 SFDVKD. The CDR3 is 18 amino acids. V lost 1 base to trimming and J lost 4 bases; unmatched junction nucleotides: 8. Sequencing used immunoSEQ multiplex PCR; TCRdb keeps in-frame clones, though not all of them. Counted here are tens of thousands of clones, around 80% occurring once; the ten biggest clones make up approximately 9.8%. The TCR sequence derives from a woman between 55 and 75 years old in good health. The sample was blood. The rearrangement links TRBV24-1 to TRBJ2-6, with 8 bases matching TRBD1. The DNA for the CDR3 is TGTGCCACCAGTGATTTCGGTGACAGGGGATCCGGGGCCAACGTCCTGACTTTC. Translation: CATSDFGDRGSGANVLTF.